Below, 30 T cell receptor beta chains from the same sample are listed, as sequenced in a study of vaccination effects on CD4 cells after COVID-19. Expansion with viral peptide pools was applied to antigen-specific CD4+ T cells by the ViraFEST assay prior to sequencing. Around day 10 of culture, CD4+ T cells were separated out. The vaccine recipients had no prior SARS-CoV-2 infection, with negative nucleocapsid antibodies. Produced via immunoSEQ multiplex PCR; TCRdb's table is partial and in-frame only. Of approximately 74,000 clones in the sample, around 74% were seen once. Antigens for these TCRs are unknown. Here the sequenced sample was CD4+ T cells from PBMCs cultured with HCoV-NL63 spike peptides, taken before COVID-19 vaccination. The origin of the receptors is a human donor who received a COVID-19 vaccine.

This chain links TRBV6-1 with TRBJ1-1; tentative D call: TRBD1 (5 bases). CDR1 is MNHNS, CDR2 SASEGT, per germline. CDR3 length: 18 amino acids. The V gene lost 3 bases and the J gene lost 0 bases, with 20 bases spanning the gap. The DNA for the CDR3 is TGTGCCAGCAGTGACCTACCATCAATGGGACGGCTGAACACTGAAGCTTTCTTT. It specifies CASSDLPSMGRLNTEAFF.

J is TRBJ2-6 and V is TRBV9; D possibly corresponds to TRBD2 (7 bases). The CDR3 runs to 14 residues. Trimming took off 7 bases at V and 4 bases at J, with 12 bases between the two ends. The germline gives CDR1 SGDLS, CDR2 YYNGEE. The CDR3 DNA is TGTGCCAGCGGGCCGGGGGGCGGGGCCAACGTCCTGACTTTC. It is translated as CASGPGGGANVLTF.

Here the CDR3 reads CASGTSTGELFF. In DNA, the CDR3 is TGTGCCAGCGGCACATCCACCGGGGAGCTGTTTTTT. This chain uses TRBV12-3 or TRBV12-4 with TRBJ2-2; D not certain. This CDR3 region has 12 residues. Trimming removed 8 bases at V and 4 bases at J, with 8 bases between.

The genes are TRBV18 and TRBJ2-2; D possibly corresponds to TRBD1 (6 bases). Trimming stripped 6 bases from V and 2 bases from J, with 10 bases between. This CDR3 is built from 14 residues. CDR1 KGHSH and CDR2 LQKENI come from the germline V gene. The CDR3 is CASSGRGNTGELFF. In nucleotides, the CDR3 is TGTGCCAGCTCGGGCAGGGGCAACACCGGGGAGCTGTTTTTT. Variable domain in full (rest from reference TRBV18 and TRBJ2-2): NAGVMQNPRHLVRRRGQEARLRCSPMKGHSHVYWYRQLPEEGLKFMVYLQKENIIDESGMPKERFSAEFPKEGPSILRIQQVVRGDSAAYFCASSGRGNTGELFFGEGSRLTVL.

This clone came up a few times. The CDR3 loop reads CATSDGLTGGGYTF. The DNA of the CDR3 is TGTGCCACCAGTGACGGACTGACCGGAGGTGGCTACACCTTC. V usage is TRBV24-1 and J usage is TRBJ1-2; D remains unclear. V was shortened by 4 bases and J by 7 bases, with 15 bases between the two germline ends. Germline CDR1 reads KGHDR; CDR2 reads SFDVKD. This CDR3 comprises 14 residues.

The V gene is TRBV6-4, the J gene TRBJ1-6, with TRBD1 identical over 10 bases. The CDR3 has 15 residues. The germline V gene encodes CDR1 MRHNA and CDR2 SNTAGT. V was pared by 5 bases and J by 11 bases, with 9 bases of the junction left unmatched. The CDR3 spells CASSSRDRGYAPLHF. CDR3 DNA: TGTGCCAGCAGTTCGCGGGACAGGGGTTACGCACCCCTCCACTTT.

The chain links TRBV25-1 to TRBJ2-3; the D gene could be TRBD1 or TRBD2 (5 bases each). Germline values: CDR1 MGHDK, CDR2 SYGVNS. V dropped 10 bases and J dropped 2 bases, with 16 bases sitting between them. The CDR3 is made up of 14 amino acids. The CDR3 here is CATGTTPNTDTQYF. CDR3 nucleotides: TGTGCCACGGGGACGACCCCGAACACAGATACGCAGTATTTT.

This clone was seen only once. This chain joins TRBV9 and TRBJ1-1; possibly TRBD1 for D (5 bases). The CDR3 length is 14 residues. Trimming took off 3 bases at V and 6 bases at J, with 15 bases between the two ends. The germline V gene has CDR1 SGDLS and CDR2 YYNGEE. CDR3 region: CASSAHALGAEAFF. CDR3 sequence (DNA): TGTGCCAGCAGCGCCCATGCTTTGGGGGCTGAAGCTTTCTTT.

V gene TRBV19 combines with J gene TRBJ2-3; D call uncertain. V lost 1 base and J lost 6, with 5 bases in between. Germline V gene data show CDR1 as LNHDA and CDR2 as SQIVND (reference sequence). This CDR3 contains 12 residues. The CDR3 coding sequence is TGTGCCAGTAGTATAGGAGAGGATACGCAGTATTTT. Amino acids: CASSIGEDTQYF.

This rearrangement joins TRBV5-5 to TRBJ1-1; D gene unclear. This CDR3 comprises 14 residues. Germline CDR1 is SGHKS and CDR2 is YYEKEE (reference sequence). V was pared by 0 bases and J by 1 base, with 7 bases between. CDR3 protein: CASSLGHTNTEAFF. CDR3 bases: TGTGCCAGCAGCTTGGGTCACACGAACACTGAAGCTTTCTTT. The variable domain in full, with the rest retrieved from reference TRBV5-5 and TRBJ1-1, is DAGVTQSPTHLIKTRGQQVTLRCSPISGHKSVSWYQQVLGQGPQFIFQYYEKEERGRGNFPDRFSARQFPNYSSELNVNALLLGDSALYLCASSLGHTNTEAFFGQGTRLTVV.

This sequence joins TRBV3-1 (or the pseudogene TRBV3-2) and TRBJ2-2; TRBD1 aligns across 10 bases. Germline V gene data show CDR1 as LGHDT and CDR2 as YNNKEL (reference sequence). Trimming at V came to 4 bases and at J to 5 bases, leaving 7 bases not matched to a gene. This CDR3 comprises 16 residues. Written as DNA, the CDR3 is TGTGCCAGCAGCCGAGCGGACAGGGGGTGGACCGGGGAGCTGTTTTTT. It translates to CASSRADRGWTGELFF.

This clone appeared a single time. This chain's CDR3 is CAISATSGGAVEQFF. The CDR3 DNA is TGTGCCATCAGTGCCACTAGCGGGGGGGCCGTTGAGCAGTTCTTC. The chain recombines TRBV10-3 with TRBJ2-1, with TRBD2 matching 13 bases. V dropped 4 bases and J dropped 9; count of bases not matched to a gene: 6. Germline V gene lookup returns CDR1 ENHRY and CDR2 SYGVKD. The CDR3 runs to 15 residues.

This clone came up a few times. Within the sample, other DNA sequences also encode this same CDR3. DNA for the CDR3: TGTGCCAGTAGTCCGGGGACCGATACGCAGTATTTT. Translated: CASSPGTDTQYF. The genes are TRBV19 and TRBJ2-3, with D perhaps being TRBD1 or TRBD2 (5 bases each). CDR1 is LNHDA and CDR2 is SQIVND in the germline V gene (reference sequence). V was trimmed by 5 bases and J by 6 bases, leaving 9 bases between them. There are 12 residues in the CDR3.

The V call is TRBV6-4, the J call TRBJ1-1, with 7 bases matching TRBD1. The CDR3 is 14 residues long. Trimming cost V 6 bases and J 2 bases; bases outside gene matches: 6. Germline V gives CDR1 MRHNA, CDR2 SNTAGT. CDR3 loop: CASSATGSNTEAFF. CDR3 sequence (DNA): TGTGCCAGCAGCGCGACAGGGTCAAACACTGAAGCTTTCTTT.

This clone has more than one count but fewer than ten. The gene calls are TRBV7-8 and TRBJ1-1; D ambiguous. The CDR3 extends over 13 amino acids. Trimming took off 3 bases at V and 5 bases at J, with 10 bases between the two ends. Germline V gene lookup returns CDR1 SGHVS and CDR2 FQNEAQ. The CDR3 sequence is CASSFTEGTEAFF. The CDR3 DNA is TGTGCCAGCAGCTTTACCGAAGGGACTGAAGCTTTCTTT. Using reference TRBV7-8 and TRBJ1-1 for the parts outside the CDR3, the full variable domain is GAGVSQSPRYKVAKRGQDVALRCDPISGHVSLFWYQQALGQGPEFLTYFQNEAQLDKSGLPSDRFFAERPEGSVSTLKIQRTQQEDSAVYLCASSFTEGTEAFFGQGTRLTVV.

CDR3 DNA sequence: TGTGCCAGCAGCTTATTGACAGGCTATGGCTACACCTTC. Its translation: CASSLLTGYGYTF. V gene TRBV11-2 combines with J gene TRBJ1-2, with D tentatively TRBD1 (6 bases). Germline V gene data show CDR1 as SGHAT and CDR2 as FQNNGV. The CDR3 length is 13 residues. With 2 bases removed from V and 4 bases from J, the gap between germline ends came to 8 bases.

This clone has just a few counts. The chain uses TRBV12-3 or TRBV12-4 and TRBJ1-2, with 7 bases matching TRBD1. CDR3 length: 11 amino acids. The junction had 0 bases not matched to a gene; V was cut back by 4 bases and J by 7 bases. CDR3 region: CASSYRGGYTF. The CDR3 coding sequence is TGTGCCAGCAGTTACAGGGGTGGCTACACCTTC.

This sequence joins TRBV19 and TRBJ1-1; 7 bases agree with TRBD1. Germline lookup yields CDR1 LNHDA and CDR2 SQIVND (reference sequence). The length of the CDR3 is 17 residues. Losses at the gene ends were 7 bases for V and 1 base for J; bases not matched to a gene: 15. This CDR3 is CASTQRVTGVWNTEAFF. CDR3 nucleotide sequence: TGTGCCAGTACCCAAAGGGTCACAGGGGTATGGAACACTGAAGCTTTCTTT.

The rearrangement links TRBV3-1 (or the pseudogene TRBV3-2) to TRBJ2-3; D is undetermined. Trimming took off 4 bases at V and 0 bases at J, with 11 bases between the two ends. The CDR3 covers 15 residues. Germline CDR1 is LGHDT and CDR2 is YNNKEL (reference sequence). The CDR3 nucleotides read TGTGCCAGCAGCCCGTCGTCTGGGAGCACAGATACGCAGTATTTT. The encoded protein is CASSPSSGSTDTQYF.

The CDR3 loop reads CASHPSWGGRQETQYF. The CDR3 coding sequence is TGCGCCAGCCACCCTAGCTGGGGGGGACGCCAAGAGACCCAGTACTTC. This chain connects TRBV5-1 to TRBJ2-5, with 7 bases lining up with TRBD2. V gave up 7 bases and J gave up 1 base; unmatched junction bases: 13. The CDR3 is 16 amino acids. CDR1 is SGHRS and CDR2 is YFSETQ in the germline V gene.

V usage is TRBV2 and J usage is TRBJ1-5; D remains unclear. Germline V gene data show CDR1 as SNHLY and CDR2 as FYNNEI. The CDR3 sequence is 13 residues long. V was pared by 4 bases and J by 4 bases, with 8 bases between. Written as DNA, the CDR3 is TGTGCCAGCAGTGCTTCGGTTAATCAGCCCCAGCATTTT. It codes for CASSASVNQPQHF.

The J gene is TRBJ1-3, the V gene TRBV14; weak D call: TRBD1 (6 bases). Between the trimmed V and J ends, which lost 4 bases and 8 bases, there was a span of 18 bases. Germline V lookup: CDR1 SGHDN, CDR2 FVKESK. The CDR3 consists of 15 residues. CDR3 in DNA: TGTGCCAGCAGCCGGGCCGTAGGGGGAAGCGACACCATATATTTT. It specifies CASSRAVGGSDTIYF.

The DNA for the CDR3 is TGTGCCAGCACCGGGACTATGTACCAAGAGACCCAGTACTTC. It specifies CASTGTMYQETQYF. This rearrangement joins TRBV2 to TRBJ2-5; 7 nucleotides match TRBD2. The CDR3 loop spans 14 amino acids. V shed 7 bases, J shed 0 bases, and the junction held 5 bases outside the gene matches. Germline values: CDR1 SNHLY, CDR2 FYNNEI.

The chain links TRBV24-1 to TRBJ1-5, with D possibly matching TRBD1 (6 bases). The length of the CDR3 is 15 residues. Germline V gene lookup returns CDR1 KGHDR and CDR2 SFDVKD. V lost 3 bases and J 9 bases, leaving 17 bases between the germline ends. CDR3 coding DNA: TGTGCCACCAGTGATAACTTCGGACAGTTCGGGCCCCAGCATTTT. This sequence encodes CATSDNFGQFGPQHF.

The chain combines TRBV3-1 (or the pseudogene TRBV3-2) with TRBJ1-2, with 7 bases lining up with TRBD1. The V gene end was trimmed by 4 bases and the J gene end by 7 bases; junction bases not matched to a gene: 9. The length of the CDR3 is 14 residues. Germline CDR1 and CDR2: LGHDT and YNNKEL (reference sequence). CDR3 amino acids: CASSLDRAGRGYTF. CDR3 DNA sequence: TGTGCCAGCAGCCTAGACAGGGCCGGTCGTGGCTACACCTTC.

The chain has TRBV18 and TRBJ1-1, with 7 bases identical to TRBD1. This CDR3 has 14 amino acids. Germline V CDR1 and CDR2: KGHSH, LQKENI. Trimming removed 4 bases from V and 7 bases from J; junction bases left unmatched: 9. CDR3 DNA sequence: TGTGCCAGCTCACTATCTACAGGGGCGAATGAAGCTTTCTTT. This translates into CASSLSTGANEAFF.

The rearrangement joins TRBV5-8 to TRBJ2-3; 7 nucleotides match TRBD2. The length of the CDR3 is 15 residues. Germline V lookup: CDR1 SGHTS, CDR2 YDEGEE. The V and J ends lost 7 bases and 2 bases, in that order; junction bases with no gene match: 10. CDR3 sequence reads: CASPSWSGATDTQYF. The CDR3 DNA reads TGTGCCAGCCCCAGTTGGAGCGGGGCCACAGATACGCAGTATTTT.

The chain is built from TRBV11-3 and TRBJ2-5; 12 bases agree with TRBD1. The CDR3 length is 15 residues. Trimming cost V 5 bases and J 5 bases; bases outside gene matches: 6. The V gene's germline CDR1 is SGHNT and CDR2 YENEEA. The CDR3 spells CASSRGQGAGETQYF. In nucleotides, the CDR3 is TGTGCCAGCAGCCGGGGACAGGGGGCGGGTGAGACCCAGTACTTC.

This chain connects TRBV11-2 to TRBJ1-3; D perhaps matches TRBD1 (5 bases). With 0 bases removed from V and 6 bases from J, the gap between germline ends came to 12 bases. The germline CDR1 and CDR2 sequences are SGHAT and FQNNGV. This CDR3 has 15 residues. The CDR3, as DNA: TGTGCCAGCAGCTTAGATCGCAGGGATGTAAACACCATATATTTT. It codes for CASSLDRRDVNTIYF.

The chain is built from TRBV7-2 and TRBJ1-3, with D perhaps matching TRBD1 (6 bases). Germline loops: CDR1 SGHTA, CDR2 FQGNSA. V lost 4 bases, J lost 0 bases, and 10 bases lay in between. The CDR3 consists of 15 residues. In DNA form, the CDR3 reads TGTGCCAGCAGCTCGGACAGTGTCTCTGGAAACACCATATATTTT. Translated, it gives CASSSDSVSGNTIYF.